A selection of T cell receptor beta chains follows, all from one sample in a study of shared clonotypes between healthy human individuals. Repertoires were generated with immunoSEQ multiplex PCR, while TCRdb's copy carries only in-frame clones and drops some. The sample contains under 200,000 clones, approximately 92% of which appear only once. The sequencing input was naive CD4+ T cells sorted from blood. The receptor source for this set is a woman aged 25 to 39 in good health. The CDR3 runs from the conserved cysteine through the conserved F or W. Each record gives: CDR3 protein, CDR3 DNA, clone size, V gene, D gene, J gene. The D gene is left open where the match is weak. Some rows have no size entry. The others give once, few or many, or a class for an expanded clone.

CDR3 protein: CASSQGLALDSYEQYF
CDR3 DNA: TGTGCCAGCAGCCAAGGGCTAGCGCTAGACTCCTACGAGCAGTACTTC
clone size: -
V gene: TRBV7-2
D gene: -
J gene: TRBJ2-7

CDR3 protein: CASSGDRGGYGYTF
CDR3 DNA: TGCGCCAGCAGCGGGGACAGGGGAGGGTATGGCTACACCTTC
clone size: -
V gene: TRBV5-1
D gene: TRBD1
J gene: TRBJ1-2

CDR3 protein: CASSSAGRLRGEQYF
CDR3 DNA: TGTGCCAGCAGTTCGGCGGGAAGGCTACGAGGCGAGCAGTACTTC
clone size: -
V gene: TRBV27
D gene: -
J gene: TRBJ2-7

CDR3 protein: CASSLNLRTASYEQYF
CDR3 DNA: TGTGCCAGCAGCTTAAACCTCCGGACGGCTTCCTACGAGCAGTACTTC
clone size: -
V gene: TRBV11-1
D gene: -
J gene: TRBJ2-7

CDR3 protein: CASRPGTGGHGELFF
CDR3 DNA: TGTGCCAGCAGGCCCGGGACAGGGGGCCACGGGGAGCTGTTTTTT
clone size: -
V gene: TRBV5-4
D gene: TRBD1
J gene: TRBJ2-2

CDR3 protein: CASSPLIQGEGGTEAFF
CDR3 DNA: TGTGCCAGCAGTCCGTTAATACAAGGAGAGGGGGGCACTGAAGCTTTCTTT
clone size: -
V gene: TRBV28
D gene: -
J gene: TRBJ1-1

CDR3 protein: CSVRAGEGEQYF
CDR3 DNA: TGCAGCGTTCGAGCAGGGGAGGGCGAGCAGTACTTC
clone size: -
V gene: TRBV29-1
D gene: -
J gene: TRBJ2-7

CDR3 protein: CASRSGTSGFGELFF
CDR3 DNA: TGTGCCAGCAGGTCCGGGACTAGCGGGTTCGGGGAGCTGTTTTTT
clone size: -
V gene: TRBV6-5
D gene: TRBD2
J gene: TRBJ2-2

CDR3 protein: CASSPAGTGGYEQYF
CDR3 DNA: TGTGCCAGCTCGCCGGCCGGGACAGGGGGCTACGAGCAGTACTTC
clone size: -
V gene: TRBV18
D gene: TRBD1
J gene: TRBJ2-7

CDR3 protein: CASRPGQGDTEAFF
CDR3 DNA: TGCGCCAGCAGACCCGGACAGGGAGATACTGAAGCTTTCTTT
clone size: -
V gene: TRBV10-1
D gene: TRBD1
J gene: TRBJ1-1

CDR3 protein: CASSPGLAGSETQYF
CDR3 DNA: TGTGCCAGCAGCCCGGGACTAGCGGGATCGGAGACCCAGTACTTC
clone size: -
V gene: TRBV11-2
D gene: TRBD2
J gene: TRBJ2-5

CDR3 protein: CASSEVGEQYF
CDR3 DNA: TGTGCCAGCAGTGAAGTAGGCGAGCAGTACTTC
clone size: -
V gene: TRBV6-1
D gene: -
J gene: TRBJ2-7

CDR3 protein: CASSLGGQGQETQYF
CDR3 DNA: TGTGCCAGCAGCTTAGGGGGACAGGGTCAGGAGACCCAGTACTTC
clone size: once
V gene: TRBV7-9
D gene: TRBD1
J gene: TRBJ2-5

CDR3 protein: CASIKGAINEQFF
CDR3 DNA: TGTGCCAGCATAAAGGGGGCGATCAATGAGCAGTTCTTC
clone size: -
V gene: TRBV2
D gene: TRBD1
J gene: TRBJ2-1

CDR3 protein: CASSLVSSPSGANVLTF
CDR3 DNA: TGCGCCAGCAGCTTGGTATCTAGCCCCTCTGGGGCCAACGTCCTGACTTTC
clone size: -
V gene: TRBV5-1
D gene: -
J gene: TRBJ2-6

CDR3 protein: CASSPMWRADEQYF
CDR3 DNA: TGTGCCAGCAGTCCTATGTGGAGAGCCGACGAGCAGTACTTC
clone size: -
V gene: TRBV6-1
D gene: -
J gene: TRBJ2-7

CDR3 protein: CASHRAGYTF
CDR3 DNA: TGTGCCTCCCACAGGGCCGGCTACACCTTC
clone size: -
V gene: TRBV30
D gene: -
J gene: TRBJ1-2

CDR3 protein: CASSMDRQSVLFF
CDR3 DNA: TGTGCCAGTAGTATGGATCGACAGAGTGTACTGTTTTTT
clone size: -
V gene: TRBV19
D gene: -
J gene: TRBJ1-4

CDR3 protein: CASSPPLFF
CDR3 DNA: TGTGCCAGCTCACCGCCTCTGTTTTTT
clone size: -
V gene: TRBV18
D gene: -
J gene: TRBJ2-2

CDR3 protein: CASSLDGTYEQYF
CDR3 DNA: TGTGCCAGCAGTCTGGACGGTACCTACGAGCAGTACTTC
clone size: -
V gene: TRBV6-5
D gene: -
J gene: TRBJ2-7

CDR3 protein: CASSQVGLRNQPQHF
CDR3 DNA: TGCGCCAGCAGCCAAGTTGGGCTTCGCAATCAGCCCCAGCATTTT
clone size: -
V gene: TRBV4-1
D gene: -
J gene: TRBJ1-5

CDR3 protein: CASSQKGTPNNYGYTF
CDR3 DNA: TGCGCCAGCAGCCAAAAAGGGACACCGAACAACTATGGCTACACCTTC
clone size: -
V gene: TRBV4-1
D gene: -
J gene: TRBJ1-2

CDR3 protein: CASSSPVGTDTQYF
CDR3 DNA: TGTGCCAGCAGCTCGCCGGTGGGCACAGATACGCAGTATTTT
clone size: -
V gene: TRBV5-4
D gene: -
J gene: TRBJ2-3

CDR3 protein: CASSLGLAVNNEQFF
CDR3 DNA: TGTGCCAGCAGCCTAGGACTAGCGGTGAACAATGAGCAGTTCTTC
clone size: -
V gene: TRBV7-9
D gene: TRBD2
J gene: TRBJ2-1

CDR3 protein: CASSPQTGIYGYTF
CDR3 DNA: TGTGCCAGCTCACCCCAGACAGGGATCTATGGCTACACCTTC
clone size: -
V gene: TRBV18
D gene: TRBD1
J gene: TRBJ1-2

CDR3 protein: CAWSPQWNYGYTF
CDR3 DNA: TGTGCCTGGAGTCCCCAATGGAACTATGGCTACACCTTC
clone size: -
V gene: TRBV30
D gene: -
J gene: TRBJ1-2